The entry that follows covers one TCR beta chain sequence. The data stem from a study of shared T cell receptors in the human thymus. Data came from immunoSEQ multiplex PCR; TCRdb stores just in-frame clones and leaves some out. The profile shows roughly 700,000 clones, roughly 90% of them singletons. These data were also reused for a study on human thymus T cells. Per that study: Immunologically healthy infants in Finland undergoing congenital heart defect surgery were the donors. Thymic material originated from resections removed in the course of corrective heart surgery. Blood and thymic repertoires both appeared biased in V and J gene usage.

What was sequenced was thymocytes. The sequence was obtained from a boy in the first two years of life with a congenital heart defect.

CDR3 in DNA: TGTGCCAGCAGTTTCAGGTTACAAGAGACCCAGTACTTC. Its protein product is CASSFRLQETQYF. The rearrangement uses TRBV27 and TRBJ2-5; D gene ambiguous. From germline, CDR1 is MNHEY and CDR2 SMNVEV (reference sequence). The CDR3 is 13 amino acids. Trimming stripped 3 bases from V and 2 bases from J, with 7 bases between.